This T cell receptor beta chain originates from a study of spatial heterogeneity in lung cancer. Study results and limitations: For expanded intratumoral alpha and beta TCRs, counts tracked tumor mutation counts.

Trimming took 2 bases from V and 6 from J, leaving 21 bases between them. Germline V gene data show CDR1 as MNHNY and CDR2 as SVGAGI (reference sequence). The CDR3 contains 17 residues. TCRdb ran MiXCR on the 5' RACE reads and lists one entry per CDR3 protein. Altogether 4,000 to 6,000 distinct CDR3 sequences are present, approximately 14% being singletons, with the ten largest covering 10%. Time point reported: sample taken at primary tumor resection. Judged by abundance, this clonotype is medium-sized. What it recognizes is unknown. This TCR was recovered from a female donor with early-stage non-small cell lung cancer. Source: lung tumor tissue, taken at surgery. The genes are TRBV6-6 and TRBJ2-3; either TRBD1 or TRBD2 may supply D (7 bases each). DNA of the CDR3: TGTGCCAGCAGTTACCCTTGGCAGGGGGGGGACCTGGATACGCAGTATTTT. It is translated as CASSYPWQGGDLDTQYF.